Included here is one T cell receptor beta chain sequence, with context. This entry belongs to a study of blood T cell repertoires in COVID-19. At the level of the study: From the United States, Italy and Spain came samples of acute and convalescent COVID-19.

The CDR3 length is 18 residues. Germline assignment: CDR1 KGHSH and CDR2 LQKENI. V shed 0 bases and J shed 2 bases, with 20 bases lying between them. Sequencing used immunoSEQ multiplex PCR; TCRdb keeps in-frame clones, though not all of them. The table has 150,000 to 200,000 clones, about 81% seen once; the top ten hold over 13%. The rearrangement links TRBV18 to TRBJ2-7, with a weak D call TRBD2 (6 bases). This clonotype was obtained from a man between 25 and 39 years old with active or convalescent COVID-19. Material: peripheral blood. The chain's CDR3 is CASSPPPAPGERTYEQYF. CDR3 nucleotide sequence: TGTGCCAGCTCACCACCGCCGGCCCCGGGAGAGAGGACCTACGAGCAGTACTTC. Using reference TRBV18 and TRBJ2-7 for the parts outside the CDR3, the full variable domain is NAGVMQNPRHLVRRRGQEARLRCSPMKGHSHVYWYRQLPEEGLKFMVYLQKENIIDESGMPKERFSAEFPKEGPSILRIQQVVRGDSAAYFCASSPPPAPGERTYEQYFGPGTRLTVT.